One sample yielded the 30 T cell receptor beta chains listed below, sequenced in a study of blood T cell repertoires in COVID-19. Sequenced by immunoSEQ multiplex PCR; TCRdb stores in-frame clones only, minus some. The table includes some 320,000 clones, roughly 91% detected once. Sample: peripheral blood. The receptors stem from a woman in her twenties or thirties with COVID-19, enrolled during active disease.

The chain carries TRBV6-4 and TRBJ1-5; D possibly corresponds to TRBD1 (6 bases). The CDR3 is made up of 15 amino acids. In germline, CDR1 is MRHNA, CDR2 SNTAGT. Trimming left V 3 bases short and J 6 bases short, with 15 bases between. The chain's CDR3 is CASSEYAGEGQPQHF. The CDR3 nucleotides are TGTGCCAGCAGTGAATACGCAGGGGAGGGTCAGCCCCAGCATTTT.

The chain links TRBV19 to TRBJ2-7, with 10 bases matching TRBD1. The length of the CDR3 is 19 residues. V trimming: 3 bases; J trimming: 3 bases; junction bases outside the gene matches: 17. CDR1 LNHDA and CDR2 SQIVND come from the germline V gene (reference sequence). For the CDR3, the DNA is TGTGCCAGTAGTATTCAGACAGGGGGCCTGAGAAGGCAGAACTACGAGCAGTACTTC. It yields the protein CASSIQTGGLRRQNYEQYF.

The CDR3 region is CASSQERTGGKNTIYF. CDR3 DNA sequence: TGCGCCAGCAGCCAAGAAAGGACAGGGGGGAAGAACACCATATATTTT. This chain connects TRBV4-1 to TRBJ1-3; 10 nucleotides match TRBD1. Germline CDR1 reads MGHRA; CDR2 reads YSYEKL. The CDR3 extends over 16 amino acids. J was trimmed by 7 bases and V by 0 bases; bases with no gene match: 6.

The CDR3 nucleotides are TGTGCCAGCAGTTATACAGGGGGGGGACGTGAGCAGTTCTTC. Encoded protein: CASSYTGGGREQFF. The V gene is TRBV27, the J gene TRBJ2-1, with D tentatively TRBD1 (8 bases). CDR1 and CDR2 (germline): MNHEY, SMNVEV (reference sequence). V was shortened by 4 bases and J by 9 bases, with 16 bases between the two germline ends. The CDR3 sequence is 14 residues long.

V and J are TRBV3-1 (or the pseudogene TRBV3-2) and TRBJ2-2; D is perhaps TRBD1 (5 bases). The germline V gene has CDR1 LGHDT and CDR2 YNNKEL (reference sequence). The CDR3 has 17 residues. With 4 bases removed from V and 4 bases from J, the gap between germline ends came to 19 bases. DNA for the CDR3: TGTGCCAGCAGCCTAGGGGTAGCTGACTGGGGCACCGGGGAGCTGTTTTTT. Protein sequence: CASSLGVADWGTGELFF.

This sequence joins TRBV5-1 and TRBJ2-3; TRBD2 matches at 7 bases. The CDR3 contains 16 residues. Germline values: CDR1 SGHRS, CDR2 YFSETQ. With 4 bases clipped from V and 4 bases from J, the junction kept 12 bases outside the gene matches. CDR3 sequence reads: CASSPSPGGEADTQYF. CDR3 DNA sequence: TGCGCCAGCAGCCCCTCCCCGGGGGGAGAGGCAGATACGCAGTATTTT.

The V gene is TRBV2, the J gene TRBJ2-2, with D possibly TRBD2 on 5 matching bases. This CDR3 has 16 amino acids. Trimming left V 6 bases short and J 3 bases short, with 17 bases between. Germline CDR1 reads SNHLY; CDR2 reads FYNNEI. DNA of the CDR3: TGTGCCAGCAGGCGCTCGCGGGCCCGCGACACCGGGGAGCTGTTTTTT. Encoded protein: CASRRSRARDTGELFF.

CDR3 in DNA: TGCGCCAGCATGAAGATGATAGCGGTGGGGGAGCAGTTCTTC. This sequence encodes CASMKMIAVGEQFF. The chain uses TRBV10-2 and TRBJ2-1, with D possibly TRBD2 on 6 matching bases. The CDR3 is made up of 14 amino acids. Trimming left V 7 bases short and J 10 bases short, with 20 bases between. Germline CDR1 is WSHSY and CDR2 is SAAADI.

The rearrangement links TRBV5-5 to TRBJ1-5; maybe TRBD1 (5 bases). The germline V and J ends were trimmed by 0 bases and 6 bases, with 10 bases remaining between them. Germline CDR1 is SGHKS and CDR2 is YYEKEE (reference sequence). The CDR3 sequence is 14 residues long. The CDR3 DNA reads TGTGCCAGCAGCTTGGCGGGGGATGGTCAGCCCCAGCATTTT. Amino acids: CASSLAGDGQPQHF.

This chain connects TRBV10-2 to TRBJ1-3; D may be TRBD1 (6 bases). From germline, CDR1 is WSHSY and CDR2 SAAADI. V dropped 0 bases and J dropped 4 bases, with 10 bases sitting between them. The CDR3 runs 15 residues. The CDR3 spells CASSESRDTGNTIYF. The CDR3 DNA follows: TGCGCCAGCAGTGAGTCCCGGGACACAGGAAACACCATATATTTT.

This rearrangement joins TRBV27 to TRBJ2-7; TRBD1 aligns across 10 bases. The CDR3 totals 14 residues. CDR1 is MNHEY and CDR2 is SMNVEV in the germline V gene (reference sequence). The trim removed 4 bases at V and 1 base at J, leaving 1 base unmatched. The CDR3 DNA is TGTGCCAGCAGTTGGACAGGGGGATCCTACGAGCAGTACTTC. Translating it yields CASSWTGGSYEQYF.

V and J are TRBV9 and TRBJ1-1, with TRBD1 matching 7 bases. Germline loops: CDR1 SGDLS, CDR2 YYNGEE. CDR3 length: 16 residues. Unmatched junction bases numbered 10, after V lost 3 bases and J lost 2 bases. DNA for the CDR3: TGTGCCAGCAGCGGTACCATCGACAGGGTTAACACTGAAGCTTTCTTT. Its protein is CASSGTIDRVNTEAFF.

The V gene is TRBV4-1, the J gene TRBJ1-6, with D unresolved. With 0 bases removed from V and 3 bases from J, the gap between germline ends came to 12 bases. Germline V gene sequence: CDR1 MGHRA, CDR2 YSYEKL. CDR3 length: 17 residues. The CDR3 loop is CASSQDLWQNYNSPLHF. The CDR3 DNA reads TGCGCCAGCAGCCAAGATCTCTGGCAGAACTATAATTCACCCCTCCACTTT.

V is TRBV19 and J is TRBJ2-1; 16 positions match TRBD2. V dropped 5 bases and J dropped 8; count of bases not matched to a gene: 9. CDR3 length: 17 amino acids. CDR1 is LNHDA and CDR2 is SQIVND in the germline V gene (reference sequence). CDR3 nucleotide sequence: TGTGCCAGTAGTCCGGGACTAGCGGGGGGGCCAGGGGATGAGCAGTTCTTC. Residues: CASSPGLAGGPGDEQFF.

The chain carries TRBV4-1 and TRBJ2-7, with a tentative D call TRBD2 (6 bases). The germline gives CDR1 MGHRA, CDR2 YSYEKL. The length of the CDR3 is 15 residues. V dropped 0 bases and J dropped 5 bases, with 14 bases sitting between them. CDR3: CASSQDGLPDDEQYF. DNA for the CDR3: TGCGCCAGCAGCCAAGATGGACTACCGGACGACGAGCAGTACTTC.

The rearrangement uses TRBV3-1 (or the pseudogene TRBV3-2) and TRBJ1-2; a weak D match, TRBD1 (6 bases). CDR1 and CDR2 (germline): LGHDT, YNNKEL (reference sequence). Trimming stripped 5 bases from V and 6 bases from J, with 13 bases between. This CDR3 region has 13 residues. CDR3 amino acids: CASSTRQAHGYTF. CDR3 DNA sequence: TGTGCCAGCAGCACCCGACAGGCCCATGGCTACACCTTC.

V and J are TRBV6-4 and TRBJ2-1, with 10 bases aligning to TRBD2. Germline V CDR1 and CDR2: MRHNA, SNTAGT. This CDR3 has 16 residues. The junction had 7 bases not matched to a gene; V was cut back by 2 bases and J by 6 bases. CDR3 bases: TGTGCCAGCAGTGACACGGGGACTAGCGATCCCAATGAGCAGTTCTTC. Residues: CASSDTGTSDPNEQFF.

The rearrangement links TRBV28 to TRBJ1-1; TRBD1 might be the D (5 bases). The V gene lost 2 bases and the J gene lost 8 bases, with 15 bases spanning the gap. The germline gives CDR1 MDHEN, CDR2 SYDVKM. The CDR3 runs 14 residues. CDR3 protein: CASSLGGGIREAFF. DNA of the CDR3: TGTGCCAGCAGTTTAGGCGGGGGGATTCGGGAAGCTTTCTTT.

The V call is TRBV4-1, the J call TRBJ1-2; D is perhaps TRBD1 (5 bases). Germline-derived CDR1 and CDR2 are MGHRA and YSYEKL. This CDR3 has 17 amino acids. V dropped 2 bases and J dropped 3 bases, with 19 bases sitting between them. The chain's CDR3 is CASSQPQAQGIYYGYTF. CDR3 nucleotides: TGCGCCAGCAGCCAACCCCAGGCCCAGGGTATCTACTATGGCTACACCTTC.

The V gene is TRBV19, the J gene TRBJ1-5, with TRBD1 matching over 7 bases. The CDR3 is made up of 14 amino acids. J lost 7 bases, V lost 6 bases, and 9 bases had no gene match. The germline CDR1 and CDR2 sequences are LNHDA and SQIVND (reference sequence). CDR3 in amino acids: CASRTDRERQPQHF. The CDR3 region has the DNA TGTGCCAGTAGAACCGACAGGGAAAGGCAGCCCCAGCATTTT.

This clone has just a few counts. This sequence joins TRBV5-4 and TRBJ1-1, with 11 positions matching TRBD1. Germline V gene lookup returns CDR1 SGHNT and CDR2 YYREEE (reference sequence). Germline trimming cut 3 bases from V and 0 bases from J; bases unmatched to any gene: 4. The CDR3 contains 16 residues. As DNA, the CDR3 is TGTGCCAGCAGCTCCGGACAGGGGGCAGTGAACACTGAAGCTTTCTTT. As protein: CASSSGQGAVNTEAFF.

This clone came up many times. The identical CDR3 is also encoded by other nucleotide sequences in the sample. The genes are TRBV28 and TRBJ1-5; D unclear. The CDR3 sequence is 14 residues long. Trimming took 4 bases from V and 0 from J, leaving 7 bases between them. Germline lookup yields CDR1 MDHEN and CDR2 SYDVKM. The CDR3 spells CASSSGYSNQPQHF. CDR3 nucleotides: TGTGCCAGCAGTTCAGGTTATAGCAATCAGCCCCAGCATTTT.

The chain carries TRBV6-5 and TRBJ2-2; 8 positions match TRBD2. V dropped 10 bases and J dropped 3; count of bases not matched to a gene: 4. The V gene's germline CDR1 is MNHEY and CDR2 SVGAGI. The CDR3 contains 13 residues. In DNA form, the CDR3 reads TGTGCCACCGGACTAGCAGACACCGGGGAGCTGTTTTTT. It translates to CATGLADTGELFF.

This rearrangement joins TRBV10-3 to TRBJ1-5, with D perhaps matching TRBD1 (5 bases). The CDR3 length is 15 residues. Trimming left V 3 bases short and J 6 bases short, with 15 bases between. Germline-derived CDR1 and CDR2 are ENHRY and SYGVKD. The chain's CDR3 is CAISDEVQGGQPQHF. The CDR3 nucleotides read TGTGCCATCAGTGATGAGGTTCAGGGTGGTCAGCCCCAGCATTTT.

The chain links TRBV6-2 or TRBV6-3 to TRBJ2-7; a possible D gene is TRBD2 (7 bases). Germline V gene lookup returns CDR1 MNHEY and CDR2 SVGEGT. The CDR3 is made up of 18 amino acids. V lost 1 base to trimming and J lost 1 base, with 20 bases between them. The DNA of the CDR3 is TGTGCCAGCAGTTACTGGGGGATGGTGCGGGGGCAGTCCTACGAGCAGTACTTC. Residues: CASSYWGMVRGQSYEQYF.

This clone has only one observation. CDR3 sequence: CASSPGQLEQYF. The CDR3 DNA follows: TGCGCCAGCAGCCCGGGACAACTCGAGCAGTACTTC. The V call is TRBV4-1, the J call TRBJ2-7; possible D gene TRBD1, 6 bases. Germline loops: CDR1 MGHRA, CDR2 YSYEKL. This CDR3 region has 12 residues. The germline V and J ends were trimmed by 4 bases and 6 bases, with 10 bases remaining between them.

V and J are TRBV7-2 and TRBJ2-3; 9 bases map to TRBD2. The CDR3 sequence is 15 residues long. The V gene end was trimmed by 5 bases and the J gene end by 8 bases; junction bases not matched to a gene: 11. Germline lookup yields CDR1 SGHTA and CDR2 FQGNSA. The CDR3 DNA follows: TGTGCCAGCAGCCCGCGCGGGGGGGAGAAAGGTACGCAGTATTTT. This encodes CASSPRGGEKGTQYF. Combining the CDR3 with reference TRBV7-2 and TRBJ2-3 gives the whole variable domain GAGVSQSPSNKVTEKGKDVELRCDPISGHTALYWYRQSLGQGLEFLIYFQGNSAPDKSGLPSDRFSAERTGGSVSTLTIQRTQQEDSAVYLCASSPRGGEKGTQYFGPGTRLTVL.

This chain uses TRBV3-1 (or the pseudogene TRBV3-2) with TRBJ2-5, with no clear D. V lost 1 base, J lost 5 bases, and 11 bases lay in between. Germline CDR1 reads LGHDT; CDR2 reads YNNKEL (reference sequence). The CDR3 consists of 14 residues. CDR3: CASSQAPSGETQYF. The CDR3, as DNA: TGTGCCAGCAGCCAAGCACCCTCCGGGGAGACCCAGTACTTC.

This chain uses TRBV9 with TRBJ2-7, with 7 bases matching TRBD2. With V trimmed by 2 bases and J by 3 bases, 8 bases remained unmatched. This CDR3 has 15 residues. Germline V CDR1 and CDR2: SGDLS, YYNGEE. The DNA of the CDR3 is TGTGCCAGCAGCGTGGGAGGGGTGGGGATCTACGAGCAGTACTTC. It yields the protein CASSVGGVGIYEQYF.

Only one count was recorded for this clone. This chain joins TRBV7-2 and TRBJ2-1, with 7 bases matching TRBD1. The germline CDR1 and CDR2 sequences are SGHTA and FQGNSA. J gave up 8 bases and V 5 bases, and 15 bases lay outside the gene matches. The CDR3 has 16 residues. CDR3 region: CASSVQGLGSGDEQFF. In DNA, the CDR3 is TGTGCCAGCAGCGTACAGGGGCTTGGGAGCGGTGATGAGCAGTTCTTC.